The sequence of this TCR beta chain was determined in a study of shared clonotypes between healthy human individuals. Samples underwent the assay at deep level. Generated by immunoSEQ multiplex PCR, the TCRdb table keeps only in-frame clones and is missing some. The data hold some 2.3 million clones, with 93% observed a single time. CD4+ cells underwent separation, giving CD45RA+ naive and CD45RA-negative memory subsets. Trimming pared 0 bases from V and 5 bases from J, leaving 12 bases between. CDR1 and CDR2 from the germline V gene are SGHRS and YFSETQ. The CDR3 is made up of 15 amino acids. The sequenced sample was naive CD4+ T cells from PBMCs. Sample subset: CD45RA+ positively selected. The source of this sequence is a man younger than 30 in good health. Some clones in this sample may be carry-over from other donors' samples. The chain uses TRBV5-1 and TRBJ1-5; D is unclear. Written as DNA, the CDR3 is TGCGCCAGCAGCTTGGGTGGCAGTAATTATCAGCCCCAGCATTTT. Protein sequence: CASSLGGSNYQPQHF.